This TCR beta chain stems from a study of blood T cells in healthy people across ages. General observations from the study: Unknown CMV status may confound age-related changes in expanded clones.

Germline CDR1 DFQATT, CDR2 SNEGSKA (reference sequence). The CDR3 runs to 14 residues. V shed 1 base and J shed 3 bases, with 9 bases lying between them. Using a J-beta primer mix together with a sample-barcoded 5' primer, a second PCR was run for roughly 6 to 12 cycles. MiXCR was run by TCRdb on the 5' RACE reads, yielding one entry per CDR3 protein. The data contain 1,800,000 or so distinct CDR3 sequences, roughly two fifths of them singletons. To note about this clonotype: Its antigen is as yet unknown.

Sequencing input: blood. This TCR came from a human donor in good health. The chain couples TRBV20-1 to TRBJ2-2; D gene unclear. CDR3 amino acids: CSARAGRDTGELFF. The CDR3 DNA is TGCAGTGCTAGAGCTGGTCGTGACACCGGGGAGCTGTTTTTT.